These 11 T cell receptor beta chains were all obtained from the same sample, sequenced in a study of radiotherapy plus CTLA-4 blockade in lung cancer. TCRdb's copy holds only in-frame clones and misses some; the assay was immunoSEQ multiplex PCR. This sample yields 75,000 to 100,000 clones, of which approximately 75% are seen a single time; around 2.8% belongs to the top ten. Source: peripheral blood, taken from a patient treated with radiotherapy plus ipilimumab. Receptor source: a human donor with non-small cell lung cancer who had a partial response to radiotherapy plus ipilimumab. Some clones in this sample may be carry-over from other donors' samples.

The chain employs TRBV6-5 and TRBJ2-7, with a tentative D call TRBD1 (6 bases). The V end was cut by 6 bases, the J end by 1 base, with 13 bases between. The V gene's germline CDR1 is MNHEY and CDR2 SVGAGI. The CDR3 extends over 14 amino acids. The CDR3 nucleotides are TGTGCCAGCAGCCTCGGACAGATTTCCTACGAGCAGTACTTC. Encoded protein: CASSLGQISYEQYF.

This rearrangement joins TRBV5-5 to TRBJ2-5; TRBD2 matches 11 bases. V was pared by 8 bases and J by 5 bases, with 8 bases of the junction left unmatched. CDR1 SGHKS and CDR2 YYEKEE come from the germline V gene (reference sequence). The CDR3 is 14 residues long. CDR3 sequence: CASNLAGGLETQYF. CDR3 sequence (DNA): TGTGCCAGTAATCTAGCGGGGGGCCTGGAGACCCAGTACTTC.

The chain has TRBV19 and TRBJ1-5; TRBD1 is a possible D gene (6 bases). The CDR3 sequence is 16 residues long. Trimming removed 6 bases at V and 1 base at J, with 16 bases between. The germline gives CDR1 LNHDA, CDR2 SQIVND (reference sequence). The CDR3 nucleotides are TGTGCCAGTAGGGCAGGGGAGCGGGGAAGCAATCAGCCCCAGCATTTT. Protein: CASRAGERGSNQPQHF.

The genes are TRBV29-1 and TRBJ2-4; 12 bases are a match to TRBD2. V trimming: 4 bases; J trimming: 5 bases; junction bases outside the gene matches: 6. This CDR3 region has 15 residues. CDR1 is SQVTM and CDR2 is ANQGSEA in the germline V gene. The CDR3 loop reads CSVGSSGGVQNIQYF. Written as DNA, the CDR3 is TGCAGCGTTGGGTCTAGCGGGGGGGTCCAAAACATTCAGTACTTC.

The V call is TRBV7-9, the J call TRBJ2-1; TRBD1 agrees at 7 bases. CDR3 length equals 15 residues. Unmatched junction bases numbered 3, after V lost 1 base and J lost 3 bases. Germline CDR1 SEHNR, CDR2 FQNEAQ (reference sequence). The CDR3 DNA reads as TGTGCCAGCAGCTTAGACGGACAGGACTACAATGAGCAGTTCTTC. It translates to CASSLDGQDYNEQFF. The full variable domain, in which reference TRBV7-9 and TRBJ2-1 provide the parts outside the CDR3, is DTGVSQNPRHKITKRGQNVTFRCDPISEHNRLYWYRQTLGQGPEFLTYFQNEAQLEKSRLLSDRFSAERPKGSFSTLEIQRTEQGDSAMYLCASSLDGQDYNEQFFGPGTRLTVL.

The chain recombines TRBV18 with TRBJ2-1; TRBD2 agrees at 7 bases. J gave up 0 bases and V 6 bases, and 11 bases lay outside the gene matches. Germline lookup yields CDR1 KGHSH and CDR2 LQKENI. CDR3 length: 17 amino acids. This chain's CDR3 is CASSSTAGTFSYNEQFF. CDR3 nucleotides: TGTGCCAGCTCCTCGACAGCGGGAACCTTCTCCTACAATGAGCAGTTCTTC.

The chain's CDR3 is CASSLGLKSSGNTIYF. For the CDR3, the DNA is TGTGCCAGCAGCTTGGGGTTGAAGAGCTCTGGAAACACCATATATTTT. The chain uses TRBV5-4 and TRBJ1-3; D is ambiguous. The CDR3 loop spans 16 amino acids. Germline V gives CDR1 SGHNT, CDR2 YYREEE (reference sequence). The ends were cut back, 0 bases at V and 0 bases at J, with 10 bases in the middle.

The chain recombines TRBV23-1 with TRBJ1-5; D unclear. TRBV23-1 is an ORF for which the function is uncertain. CDR3 length: 13 residues. V was clipped by 0 bases and J by 7 bases, with 7 bases between them. CDR3 DNA sequence: TGCGCCAGCAGTCAATCCGGTCGGCAGCCCCAGCATTTT. Translated, it gives CASSQSGRQPQHF.

There are a few counts of this clone. V is TRBV29-1 and J is TRBJ2-7, with TRBD1 identical over 9 bases. V lost 2 bases, J lost 4 bases, and 6 bases stayed unmatched. Germline V gene lookup returns CDR1 SQVTM and CDR2 ANQGSEA. CDR3 size: 14 residues. The CDR3 sequence is CSVESGTGIYEQYF. The CDR3 DNA reads TGCAGCGTTGAATCCGGGACAGGGATTTACGAGCAGTACTTC.

This rearrangement joins TRBV28 to TRBJ1-5, with no clear D. V shed 6 bases and J shed 2 bases, with 11 bases lying between them. Per the germline V gene, CDR1 is MDHEN and CDR2 is SYDVKM. The CDR3 has 14 amino acids. This CDR3 reads CASRHRRGNQPQHF. DNA for the CDR3: TGTGCCAGCAGACATCGACGGGGCAATCAGCCCCAGCATTTT.

J is TRBJ2-2 and V is TRBV18; D gene ambiguous. The length of the CDR3 is 12 residues. V shed 4 bases and J shed 7 bases, with 7 bases lying between them. From germline, CDR1 is KGHSH and CDR2 LQKENI. This CDR3 reads CASSLEFGELFF. The CDR3 DNA follows: TGTGCCAGCTCACTTGAGTTCGGGGAGCTGTTTTTT.